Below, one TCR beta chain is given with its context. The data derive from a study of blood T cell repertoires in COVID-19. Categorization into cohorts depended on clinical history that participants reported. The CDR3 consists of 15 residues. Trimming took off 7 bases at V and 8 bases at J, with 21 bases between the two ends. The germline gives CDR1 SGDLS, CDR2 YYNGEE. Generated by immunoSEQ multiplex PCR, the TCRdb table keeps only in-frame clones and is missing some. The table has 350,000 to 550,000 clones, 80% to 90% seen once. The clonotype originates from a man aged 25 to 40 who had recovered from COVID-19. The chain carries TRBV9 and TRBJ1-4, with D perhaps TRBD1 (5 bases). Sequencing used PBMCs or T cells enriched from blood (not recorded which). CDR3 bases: TGTGCCAGCGGTACTCAGGGCTCCCCGTACGAAAAACTGTTTTTT. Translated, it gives CASGTQGSPYEKLFF.